The sample holds one count of the clone carrying this TCR beta chain. The entry originates in a study of blood T cell repertoires in COVID-19. Overall study: Samples of COVID-19 (acute and convalescent) were obtained from the United States, Italy and Spain. PBMCs, B-cell-depleted T cells, or T cells were the source of the cDNA or gDNA that made up the material.

Participants were aged about 18 to 90 years, lived in 25 or so US areas, and enrolled virtually. Researchers sorted participants into cohorts using their self-reported clinical history. This CDR3 region has 13 residues. Germline-derived CDR1 and CDR2 are SGHRS and YFSETQ. The ends were cut back, 3 bases at V and 2 bases at J, with 9 bases in the middle. The method was immunoSEQ multiplex PCR; TCRdb's version includes in-frame clones alone and lacks a portion of them. The sample has around 230,000 clones; around 90% are singletons. The sequence derives from a man between 18 and 29 years old with acute COVID-19. Specimen: PBMCs or T cells enriched from blood (not recorded which). The chain uses TRBV5-1 and TRBJ2-7; the D gene is possibly TRBD1 (5 bases). The CDR3 reads CASSSDRTYEQYF. CDR3 bases: TGCGCCAGCAGCTCAGACAGAACCTACGAGCAGTACTTC.